The 32 T cell receptor beta chains listed next were all sequenced from one sample in a study of tumor-infiltrating lymphocytes in primary liver carcinoma. Germline DNA was also extracted, and blood RNA was taken from unsorted whole blood. Total RNA amounting to 500 ng was the source from which TCR beta cDNA was made with a constant-region primer. Slightly modified ARM-PCR with three nested multiplex PCR rounds yielded TCR beta libraries. Researchers ran the first two PCR rounds for approximately 10 cycles each with TRBV1-TRBV30 forward primers and a C-beta reverse primer. MiXCR, applied by TCRdb to the multiplex PCR reads, yields one record per CDR3 protein. The table records 150,000 to 200,000 distinct CDR3 sequences, roughly 60% of them present only once. The sequencing input was peripheral blood. The receptors shown here come from a man aged 40-55 years with primary liver carcinoma and hepatitis B virus infection.

As concerns this clonotype: Sequence at one end of the junction differs from germline and may be a read error. The gene calls are TRBV11-2 and TRBJ2-5; a possible D gene is TRBD2 (6 bases). Germline assignment: CDR1 SGHAT and CDR2 FQNNGV. The CDR3 sequence is 15 residues long. The CDR3 loop is CASRDLAGGHETQYF. CDR3 bases: TGTGCCAGCAGGGACCTCGCCGGGGGTCATGAGACCCAGTACTTT.

Regarding this clonotype: A read error is possible here, since a much larger clone lies one base away. The chain carries TRBV11-2 and TRBJ2-7; the match to TRBD1 covers 8 bases. This CDR3 region has 16 residues. CDR1 and CDR2 from the germline V gene are SGHAT and FQNNGV. Here the CDR3 DNA reads TGTGCCAGCAGCTTATCGCCGGGACAGGACTCCTACGAGCTGTACTTC. This sequence encodes CASSLSPGQDSYELYF. Filled out from reference TRBV11-2 and TRBJ2-7, the complete variable domain reads EAGVAQSPRYKIIEKRQSVAFWCNPISGHATLYWYQQILGQGPKLLIQFQNNGVVDDSQLPKDRFSAERLKGVDSTLKIQPAKLEDSAVYLCASSLSPGQDSYELYFGPGTRLTVT.

This clonotype was observed many times. The CDR3 DNA follows: TGTGCCAGCAGCAACCGGGACAGGGGCTACGAGCAGTACTTC. It codes for CASSNRDRGYEQYF. The V call is TRBV11-2, the J call TRBJ2-7; 10 nucleotides align to TRBD1. Germline V gene sequence: CDR1 SGHAT, CDR2 FQNNGV. The V and J ends lost 5 bases and 3 bases, in that order; junction bases with no gene match: 4. The CDR3 runs 14 residues.

The gene calls are TRBV6-1 and TRBJ1-1, with D tentatively TRBD1 (6 bases). Germline CDR1 and CDR2: MNHNS and SASEGT. The CDR3 runs to 12 residues. V was clipped by 5 bases and J by 11 bases, with 15 bases between them. CDR3 DNA: TGTGCCAGCAGTACCCTCGGGACAAGGGCTTTCTTT. Residues: CASSTLGTRAFF.

V gene TRBV12-3 or TRBV12-4 combines with J gene TRBJ2-5, with TRBD1 as a possible D gene (6 bases). V was trimmed by 6 bases and J by 2 bases, leaving 16 bases between them. This CDR3 region has 15 residues. The CDR3 DNA sequence: TGTGCCAGCAGGCCTCCGGGACACGAGCAAGAGACCCAGTACTTC. Encoded protein: CASRPPGHEQETQYF.

The chain has TRBV10-3 and TRBJ2-5; maybe TRBD2 (6 bases). The CDR3 consists of 14 residues. The germline gives CDR1 ENHRY, CDR2 SYGVKD. Trimming pared 5 bases from V and 4 bases from J, leaving 14 bases between. CDR3 in DNA: TGTGCCATCAGTACGACGGGGGATCGAGAGACCCAGTACTTC. It specifies CAISTTGDRETQYF.

This clonotype was seen only a few times. V is TRBV12-3 or TRBV12-4 and J is TRBJ1-1; no clear D. V dropped 4 bases and J dropped 0 bases, with 6 bases sitting between them. There are 13 residues in the CDR3. The CDR3 sequence is CASSSQVNTEAFF. CDR3 DNA sequence: TGTGCCAGCAGTTCTCAAGTGAACACTGAAGCTTTCTTT.

The rearrangement joins TRBV14 to TRBJ2-2; the match to TRBD2 covers 8 bases. CDR1 is SGHDN and CDR2 is FVKESK in the germline V gene. V lost 8 bases and J lost 3; bases outside the gene matches: 11. CDR3 length: 16 residues. In DNA, the CDR3 is TGTGCCAGCGGGTCTATGACTAGCGATTACACCGGGGAGCTGTTTTTT. As protein: CASGSMTSDYTGELFF.

As concerns this clonotype: A much more abundant neighbour one base away suggests this may be a read error. The chain employs TRBV4-1 and TRBJ2-7, with 14 bases matching TRBD2. CDR1 and CDR2 (germline): MGHRA, YSYEKL. J was trimmed by 5 bases and V by 2 bases; bases with no gene match: 8. This CDR3 has 17 amino acids. In DNA, the CDR3 is TGCGCCAGCAGCCAAACGGGACTAGCGGGAGATTGGAACGAGCAGTACTTC. It specifies CASSQTGLAGDWNEQYF.

The rearrangement joins TRBV29-1 to TRBJ2-5, with TRBD2 identical over 9 bases. Losses at the gene ends were 1 base for V and 5 bases for J; bases not matched to a gene: 5. The CDR3 has 14 residues. Germline CDR1 is SQVTM and CDR2 is ANQGSEA. CDR3 residues: CSVEGRGGYETQYF. CDR3 DNA sequence: TGCAGCGTTGAAGGGCGGGGGGGGTACGAGACCCAGTACTTC.

This clonotype was seen more than once but under ten times. This chain connects TRBV4-1 to TRBJ2-2; 10 bases map to TRBD2. The length of the CDR3 is 16 residues. The V gene's germline CDR1 is MGHRA and CDR2 YSYEKL. V lost 3 bases, J lost 5 bases, and 6 bases stayed unmatched. CDR3 sequence: CASSQLTSGITGELFF. DNA for the CDR3: TGCGCCAGCAGCCAGCTAACTAGCGGGATTACCGGGGAGCTGTTTTTT.

The chain employs TRBV7-9 and TRBJ2-5; 10 bases are shared with TRBD2. With V trimmed by 5 bases and J by 4 bases, 13 bases remained unmatched. The germline CDR1 and CDR2 sequences are SEHNR and FQNEAQ (reference sequence). This CDR3 has 17 residues. The CDR3 region is CASSPMGLAGDGETQYF. CDR3 bases: TGTGCCAGCAGCCCAATGGGGCTAGCGGGAGATGGAGAGACCCAGTACTTC.

Regarding this clonotype: At one end the junction does not follow the germline gene, possibly because of a read error. V is TRBV10-3 and J is TRBJ2-6, with D maybe TRBD1 (5 bases). The CDR3 spans 16 residues. The V gene's germline CDR1 is ENHRY and CDR2 SYGVKD. The DNA of the CDR3 is TGTGCCATCAGTGATCTGGCAAGCTCTGGGGCCAACGTCCTGTCTTTC. Its translation is CAISDLASSGANVLSF.

This clonotype was found once. Germline is not matched at one junction end, which may reflect a read error. The gene calls are TRBV11-2 and TRBJ1-2; D call uncertain. Germline V gene lookup returns CDR1 SGHAT and CDR2 FQNNGV. This CDR3 has 14 amino acids. This CDR3 is CTSSLGLGNGGYTF. As DNA, the CDR3 is TGTACCAGCAGCTTAGGGTTGGGGAACGGGGGCTACACCTTC.

This clonotype was recorded a few times. The chain couples TRBV12-3 or TRBV12-4 to TRBJ1-1, with a possible D match to TRBD1 (5 bases). This CDR3 has 16 residues. V was shortened by 7 bases and J by 2 bases, with 20 bases between the two germline ends. CDR3 sequence (DNA): TGTGCCAGCACCCCTGCGGCTGACAGATTCAACACTGAAGCTTTCTTT. Translation: CASTPAADRFNTEAFF.

This clonotype has only a few counts. V and J are TRBV30 and TRBJ2-7; weak D call: TRBD2 (6 bases). V gave up 2 bases and J gave up 5 bases, with 16 bases separating them. The V gene's germline CDR1 is GTSNPN and CDR2 SVGIG (reference sequence). The CDR3 is 14 residues long. The DNA of the CDR3 is TGTGCCTGGAGTCAAACGGGACTTCTAAACGAGCAGTACTTC. This encodes CAWSQTGLLNEQYF.

This clonotype occurred many times. The J gene is TRBJ2-5, the V gene TRBV29-1; TRBD2 matches 14 bases. V was pared by 4 bases and J by 7 bases, with 14 bases of the junction left unmatched. The CDR3 covers 17 residues. From germline, CDR1 is SQVTM and CDR2 ANQGSEA. The CDR3, as DNA: TGCAGCGTTGTAGGACTAGCGGGGGGTCCCGGGCTAGGGACCCAGTACTTC. Translated: CSVVGLAGGPGLGTQYF.

This clonotype was observed a handful of times. DNA for the CDR3: TGTGCCAGCAGCCAGGGGAGCGGGAGCGGGTCCTACAATGAGCAGTTCTTC. The encoded protein is CASSQGSGSGSYNEQFF. The V call is TRBV14, the J call TRBJ2-1; TRBD2 agrees at 8 bases. CDR1 SGHDN and CDR2 FVKESK come from the germline V gene. The V and J ends lost 3 bases and 1 base, in that order; junction bases with no gene match: 8. This CDR3 spans 17 amino acids.

V and J are TRBV30 and TRBJ2-7, with D perhaps matching TRBD1 or TRBD2 (5 bases each). Trimming pared 2 bases from V and 7 bases from J, leaving 12 bases between. CDR3 length equals 12 residues. The germline V gene encodes CDR1 GTSNPN and CDR2 SVGIG (reference sequence). The CDR3 DNA is TGTGCCTGGAGTCCTGGGACGGGGGAGCAGTACTTC. Residues: CAWSPGTGEQYF.

This clonotype was counted at least ten times. This sequence joins TRBV5-5 and TRBJ2-1, with 10 bases aligning to TRBD2. This CDR3 has 14 residues. The V and J ends lost 1 base and 5 bases, in that order; junction bases with no gene match: 0. Germline V gives CDR1 SGHKS, CDR2 YYEKEE (reference sequence). Here the CDR3 reads CASSLTSGDNEQFF. The CDR3, as DNA: TGTGCCAGCAGCTTGACTAGCGGGGACAATGAGCAGTTCTTC.

The V gene is TRBV29-1, the J gene TRBJ1-3, with 7 bases matching TRBD1. CDR1 and CDR2 (germline): SQVTM, ANQGSEA. Losses at the gene ends were 3 bases for V and 2 bases for J; bases not matched to a gene: 13. CDR3 size: 17 residues. The CDR3: CSVDLGTEYPTGNTIYF. The DNA for the CDR3 is TGCAGCGTTGACCTCGGGACAGAATACCCTACTGGAAACACCATATATTTT.

V usage is TRBV6-5 and J usage is TRBJ2-7; 10 nucleotides align to TRBD1. CDR1 and CDR2 (germline): MNHEY, SVGAGI. Trimming at V came to 0 bases and at J to 2 bases, leaving 1 base not matched to a gene. The CDR3 runs to 15 residues. In DNA, the CDR3 is TGTGCCAGCAGTTACTCGGGACAGGGGACCTACGAGCAGTACTTC. Its protein product is CASSYSGQGTYEQYF.

On this clonotype: An end of the junction does not agree with germline; a read error may underlie this. V gene TRBV6-5 combines with J gene TRBJ2-7, with 11 bases lining up with TRBD1. This CDR3 is 14 amino acids long. Germline V gene data show CDR1 as MNHEY and CDR2 as SVGAGI. The CDR3 is CASRGQGVGYEHYF. CDR3 DNA sequence: TGTGCCAGCAGGGGACAGGGGGTGGGCTACGAGCACTACTTC.

The rearrangement joins TRBV5-1 to TRBJ2-7; D may be TRBD2 (5 bases). The length of the CDR3 is 15 residues. Germline V gene data show CDR1 as SGHRS and CDR2 as YFSETQ. V gave up 4 bases and J gave up 0 bases, with 14 bases separating them. The CDR3 DNA follows: TGCGCCAGCAGCGTGGACTCCGGAAGCTCCTACGAGCAGTACTTC. This encodes CASSVDSGSSYEQYF. Together with reference TRBV5-1 and TRBJ2-7, the CDR3 gives the full variable domain: KAGVTQTPRYLIKTRGQQVTLSCSPISGHRSVSWYQQTPGQGLQFLFEYFSETQRNKGNFPGRFSGRQFSNSRSEMNVSTLELGDSALYLCASSVDSGSSYEQYFGPGTRLTVT.

This clonotype appeared a few times. The CDR3 here is CASRTSGNYEQFF. Written as DNA, the CDR3 is TGTGCCAGCCGGACTAGCGGGAACTATGAGCAGTTCTTC. The rearrangement links TRBV6-5 to TRBJ2-1, with 12 bases that match TRBD2. Germline trimming cut 8 bases from V and 8 bases from J; bases unmatched to any gene: 4. CDR1 and CDR2 (germline): MNHEY, SVGAGI. The CDR3 runs to 13 residues.

The chain carries TRBV6-5 and TRBJ2-7, with 7 nucleotides matching TRBD1. Trimming cost V 6 bases and J 8 bases; bases outside gene matches: 16. Germline values: CDR1 MNHEY, CDR2 SVGAGI. The CDR3 is 15 residues long. CDR3 sequence reads: CASRSKVTGAGQQYF. The CDR3, as DNA: TGTGCCAGCAGGTCGAAAGTCACAGGGGCCGGGCAGCAGTACTTC.

Of note for this clonotype: The missing conserved phenylalanine or tryptophan at the end of this CDR3 makes a read error likely. The chain has TRBV11-2 and TRBJ2-5, with no clear D. The CDR3 runs to 13 residues. Per the germline V gene, CDR1 is SGHAT and CDR2 is FQNNGV. The V gene lost 4 bases and the J gene lost 5 bases, with 11 bases spanning the gap. The CDR3, as DNA: TGTGCCAGCAGCTCTTGGGTGGGGGAGACCCAGTACCTC. It translates to CASSSWVGETQYL.

A note on this clonotype: A much more abundant neighbour one base away suggests this may be a read error. The rearrangement uses TRBV29-1 and TRBJ2-1; D possibly corresponds to TRBD2 (5 bases). V lost 3 bases and J lost 6, with 12 bases in between. From germline, CDR1 is SQVTM and CDR2 ANQGSEA. The CDR3 runs 13 residues. The CDR3 here is CSVDSVRANEQFF. The CDR3, as DNA: TGCAGCGTTGATAGCGTGAGGGCCAATGAGCAGTTCTTC.

The J gene is TRBJ2-5, the V gene TRBV29-1, with 7 positions matching TRBD1. CDR1 and CDR2 (germline): SQVTM, ANQGSEA. The length of the CDR3 is 12 residues. V dropped 7 bases and J dropped 5; count of bases not matched to a gene: 7. The CDR3: CSAYNRGETQYF. The CDR3 bases are TGCAGCGCCTACAACAGGGGTGAGACCCAGTACTTC.

As concerns this clonotype: Its ends do not fully match the called genes, so a read error is possible. The V and J genes are TRBV28 and TRBJ1-5; D is unclear. The V gene's germline CDR1 is MDHEN and CDR2 SYDVKM. The CDR3 sequence is 15 residues long. The CDR3 bases are TGTGCCAGCGGTTTCGGGAGGCGGGCGGTTCAGCCCCAGCATTTT. The encoded protein is CASGFGRRAVQPQHF.

The CDR3 nucleotides read TGTGCCAGCAGCGTTGGAACGCACAGCTCCTACGAGCAGTACTTC. It yields the protein CASSVGTHSSYEQYF. The rearrangement links TRBV11-2 to TRBJ2-7; D ambiguous. This CDR3 comprises 15 residues. Looked up from germline, CDR1 is SGHAT and CDR2 is FQNNGV. V was pared by 5 bases and J by 0 bases, with 14 bases between.

With regard to this clonotype: A single base separates this from a much larger clone, so it may be a read error. The V call is TRBV10-2, the J call TRBJ2-5, with 8 bases that match TRBD2. The CDR3 length is 15 residues. Germline values: CDR1 WSHSY, CDR2 SAAADI. CDR3 in DNA: TGCGTCAGCAGTGGTACTAGCGGTGACCAAGAGACCCAGTACTTC. Translated: CVSSGTSGDQETQYF.